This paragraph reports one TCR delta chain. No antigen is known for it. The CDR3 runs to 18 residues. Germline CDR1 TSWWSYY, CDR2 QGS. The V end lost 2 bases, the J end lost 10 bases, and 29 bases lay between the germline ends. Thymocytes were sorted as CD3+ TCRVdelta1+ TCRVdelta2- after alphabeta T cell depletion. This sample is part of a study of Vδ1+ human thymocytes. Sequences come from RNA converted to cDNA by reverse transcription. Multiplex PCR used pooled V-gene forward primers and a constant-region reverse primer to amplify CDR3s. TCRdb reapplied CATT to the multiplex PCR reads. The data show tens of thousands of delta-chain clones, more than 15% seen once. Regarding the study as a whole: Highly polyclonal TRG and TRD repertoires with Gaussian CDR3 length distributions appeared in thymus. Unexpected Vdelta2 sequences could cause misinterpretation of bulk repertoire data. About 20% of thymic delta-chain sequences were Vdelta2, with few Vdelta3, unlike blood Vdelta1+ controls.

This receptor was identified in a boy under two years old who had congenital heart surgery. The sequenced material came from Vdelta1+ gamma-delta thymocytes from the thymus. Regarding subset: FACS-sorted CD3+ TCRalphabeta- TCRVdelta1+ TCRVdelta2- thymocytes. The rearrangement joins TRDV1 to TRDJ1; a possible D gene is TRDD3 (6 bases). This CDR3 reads CALGECPPYGSDWERLIF. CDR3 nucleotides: TGTGCTCTTGGGGAATGTCCCCCCTACGGGTCCGACTGGGAAAGACTCATCTTT.